One TCR beta chain is described in this entry. The antigen remains undetermined. CD25-based Treg depletion was applied to purified naive CD4+ T cells. Constant-region reverse primers amplified full-length variable regions, followed by semi-nested Nested Universal Primer A PCR. One entry per CDR3 protein results from TCRdb running MiXCR on the 5' RACE reads. The data hold thousands of distinct CDR3 sequences, with about 70% observed a single time. V dropped 3 bases and J dropped 1; count of bases not matched to a gene: 6. Germline V gene sequence: CDR1 SGHRS, CDR2 YFSETQ. This CDR3 spans 16 amino acids. Regarding the study as a whole: The TCR gene usage of tumor memory CD4+ T cells clustered together with blood and lymph node memory CD4+ cells and with lymph node naive CD4+ cells.

The chain recombines TRBV5-1 with TRBJ2-7; 11 bases agree with TRBD2. The TCR sequence derives from a female donor with breast cancer. The sample taken for sequencing was naive CD4+ T cells sorted from blood. The subset: naive CD4+ T cells, CD4+CD45RA+CD25-. CDR3 loop: CASSYSGRASSYEQYF. CDR3 sequence (DNA): TGCGCCAGCAGCTATAGCGGGAGGGCCTCTTCCTACGAGCAGTACTTC.